This TCR beta chain stems from a study of brain T cells in children with intractable seizures. Whole-study results and caveats: Viral specificity was inferred only from CDR3 similarity; HCMV serostatus was unknown. Absence of clones before surgery may stem from lower sequencing depth.

Of note for this clone: Its cognate antigen is unknown.

The sequenced cases were selected for having the highest brain T cell transcript signatures. At least one anti-epileptic drug was given before surgery. This CDR3 contains 15 residues. Trimming removed 3 bases from V and 7 bases from J, with 16 bases in between. Germline V gene lookup returns CDR1 MDHEN and CDR2 SYDVKM. Method: immunoSEQ multiplex PCR; TCRdb's copy keeps in-frame clones and lacks some. The sample consists of about 110,000 clones, approximately 94% of them appearing once. The chain links TRBV28 to TRBJ2-1; maybe TRBD1 (7 bases). The input for sequencing was peripheral blood, taken at surgery. This TCR derives from a boy under three years old with hemimegalencephaly and intractable seizures. CDR3 in amino acids: CASSLGGQARNEQFF. The CDR3 bases are TGTGCCAGCAGTTTGGGAGGACAGGCGCGAAATGAGCAGTTCTTC. The full variable domain, in which reference TRBV28 and TRBJ2-1 provide the parts outside the CDR3, is DVKVTQSSRYLVKRTGEKVFLECVQDMDHENMFWYRQDPGLGLRLIYFSYDVKMKEKGDIPEGYSVSREKKERFSLILESASTNQTSMYLCASSLGGQARNEQFFGPGTRLTVL.